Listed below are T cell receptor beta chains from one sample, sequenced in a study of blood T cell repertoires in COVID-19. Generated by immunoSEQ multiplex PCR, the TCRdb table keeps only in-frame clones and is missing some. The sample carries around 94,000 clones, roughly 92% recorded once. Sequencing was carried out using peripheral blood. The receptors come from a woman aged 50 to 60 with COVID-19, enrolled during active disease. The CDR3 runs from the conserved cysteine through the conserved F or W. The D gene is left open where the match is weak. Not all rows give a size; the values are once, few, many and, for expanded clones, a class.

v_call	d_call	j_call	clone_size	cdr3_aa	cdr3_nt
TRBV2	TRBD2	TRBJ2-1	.	CASTTSGGLGYNEQFF	TGTGCCAGCACCACTAGCGGGGGCTTGGGATACAATGAGCAGTTCTTC
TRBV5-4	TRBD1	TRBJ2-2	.	CASSAYRTGGANTGELFF	TGTGCCAGCAGCGCCTACAGGACAGGGGGCGCGAACACCGGGGAGCTGTTTTTT
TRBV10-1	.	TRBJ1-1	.	CASSDGQGVEAFF	TGCGCCAGCAGTGATGGTCAAGGGGTGGAAGCTTTCTTT
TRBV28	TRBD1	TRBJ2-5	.	CASSLWTGGLQETQYF	TGTGCCAGCAGTTTATGGACAGGGGGACTCCAAGAGACCCAGTACTTC
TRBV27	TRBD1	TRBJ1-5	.	CASSLYEGQGQPQHF	TGTGCCAGCAGTTTATACGAGGGACAGGGTCAGCCCCAGCATTTT
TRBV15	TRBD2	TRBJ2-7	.	CATSRGSGGDYEQYF	TGTGCCACCAGCAGAGGCAGCGGGGGGGATTACGAGCAGTACTTC
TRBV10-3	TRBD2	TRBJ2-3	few	CAIRRGAAGGTDTQYF	TGTGCCATCAGGCGAGGGGCAGCGGGGGGTACAGATACGCAGTATTTT
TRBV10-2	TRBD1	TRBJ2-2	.	CASSESGGSNTGELFF	TGCGCCAGCAGTGAGTCAGGGGGCTCGAACACCGGGGAGCTGTTTTTT
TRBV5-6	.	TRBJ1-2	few	CASSLDSNYGYTF	TGTGCCAGCAGCTTGGACAGCAACTATGGCTACACCTTC
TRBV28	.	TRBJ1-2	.	CASSPTGTRGYTF	TGTGCCAGCAGTCCTACAGGGACGCGAGGCTACACCTTC
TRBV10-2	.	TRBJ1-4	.	CASRRGNRVWEKLFF	TGCGCCAGCAGGAGGGGGAACAGGGTTTGGGAAAAACTGTTTTTT
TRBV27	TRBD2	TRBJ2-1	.	CASSFPRGGRFEQFF	TGTGCCAGCAGTTTCCCGCGGGGGGGCCGATTTGAGCAGTTCTTC
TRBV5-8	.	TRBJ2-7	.	CASSLAGVSNEQYF	TGTGCCAGCAGCTTGGCGGGGGTTAGCAACGAGCAGTACTTC
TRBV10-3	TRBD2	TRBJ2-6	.	CAISESRGLAGAALGSGANVLTF	TGTGCCATCAGTGAGTCGAGGGGCCTAGCGGGGGCAGCCTTAGGGTCTGGGGCCAACGTCCTGACTTTC
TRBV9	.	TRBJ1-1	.	CASSPHSGQPNTEAFF	TGTGCCAGCAGCCCCCATAGCGGACAACCGAACACTGAAGCTTTCTTT
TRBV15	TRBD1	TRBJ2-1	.	CATSRDSGYRGRSYNEQFF	TGTGCCACCAGCAGAGATTCCGGGTACAGGGGGCGCTCCTACAATGAGCAGTTCTTC